This TCR beta chain was sequenced in a study of cytomegalovirus exposure and HLA in healthy donors. Study-wide context: T cells numbering around 170 million yielded fewer than 140 million unique TCR beta sequences in an earlier analysis. Whole-study findings and limits: In a later analysis, TCR beta V- and J-gene trimming was associated with a missense DCLRE1C variant. Several top significant clusters appeared, in a later analysis, to be linked to common viral pathogens.

Of note for this clone: What it binds is unknown.

The V and J ends lost 5 bases and 9 bases, in that order; junction bases with no gene match: 7. The CDR3 loop spans 13 amino acids. Germline CDR1 is SGHRS and CDR2 is YFSETQ. Amplification used 60 Vbeta primers and 13 Jbeta primers. TCRdb's table, derived via immunoSEQ multiplex PCR, lists solely in-frame clones and lacks some. The table lists 150,000 to 200,000 clones, roughly four fifths of them singletons. Sequenced material: PBMCs. The TCR was taken from a man younger than 35 in good health and CMV-seronegative. The chain carries TRBV5-1 and TRBJ2-2; TRBD1 matches at 7 bases. The CDR3 sequence: CASRKSGGRELFF. The CDR3 DNA reads TGCGCCAGCAGGAAATCAGGGGGTAGGGAGCTGTTTTTT.